A few counts support the clone carrying this T cell receptor (beta chain). Its antigen is not identified. The data are from a study of blood T cells in healthy people across ages. Then a second PCR, running roughly 7 to 11 cycles, was carried out with a sample-barcoded 5' primer and a J-beta primer mix. TCRdb re-analysed the 5' RACE reads in MiXCR, keeping a single row per CDR3 protein. This sample has about 930,000 distinct CDR3 sequences; roughly 29% occur once, and the top ten carry roughly a tenth. Donors were healthy Caucasian individuals from Russia aged about 6 to 95. PBMCs were isolated at a quantity of at least 6.5 million per sample. Findings of the study overall: Among T cells, TCR beta diversity per million cells dropped roughly linearly as age rose.

The same data also went into a second study, on T cells of mothers and their children. According to that study: In each mother, TCR beta CDR3 reads exceeded 8.5 million; in each child, they numbered around 3 million.

The sequence came from a woman aged 40-49 years in good health. The sequenced material came from blood.

This CDR3 reads CASSRTGVAGANVLTF. CDR3 bases: TGCGCCAGCAGCCGGACCGGGGTAGCTGGGGCCAACGTCCTGACTTTC. The V call is TRBV5-1, the J call TRBJ2-6; tentatively, D is TRBD2 (5 bases). The CDR3 runs 16 residues. The V and J ends lost 4 bases and 2 bases respectively, with 13 bases between them. Germline V gene lookup returns CDR1 SGHRS and CDR2 YFSETQ. Full variable domain (missing parts from reference TRBV5-1 and TRBJ2-6): KAGVTQTPRYLIKTRGQQVTLSCSPISGHRSVSWYQQTPGQGLQFLFEYFSETQRNKGNFPGRFSGRQFSNSRSEMNVSTLELGDSALYLCASSRTGVAGANVLTFGAGSRLTVL.